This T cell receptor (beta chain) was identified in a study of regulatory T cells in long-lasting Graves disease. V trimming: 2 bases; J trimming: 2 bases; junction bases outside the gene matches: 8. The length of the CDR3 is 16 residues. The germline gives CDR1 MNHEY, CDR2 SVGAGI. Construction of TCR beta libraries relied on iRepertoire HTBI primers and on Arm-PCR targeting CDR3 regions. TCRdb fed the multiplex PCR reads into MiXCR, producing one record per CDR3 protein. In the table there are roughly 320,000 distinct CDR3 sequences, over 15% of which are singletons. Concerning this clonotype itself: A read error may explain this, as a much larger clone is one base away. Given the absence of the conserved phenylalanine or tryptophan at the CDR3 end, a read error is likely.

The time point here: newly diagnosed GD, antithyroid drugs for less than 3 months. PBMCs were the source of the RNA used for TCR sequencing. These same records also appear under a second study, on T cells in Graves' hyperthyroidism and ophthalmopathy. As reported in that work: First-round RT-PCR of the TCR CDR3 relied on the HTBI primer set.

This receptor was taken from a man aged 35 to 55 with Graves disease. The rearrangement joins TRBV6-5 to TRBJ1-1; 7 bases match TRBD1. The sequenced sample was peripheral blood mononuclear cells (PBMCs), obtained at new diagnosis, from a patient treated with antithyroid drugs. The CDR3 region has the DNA TGTGCCAGCAGTTACGCCCTACAGGGGTACAACACTGAAGCTTTCCTT. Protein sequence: CASSYALQGYNTEAFL.